A selection of T cell receptor beta chains follows, all from one sample in a study of blood T cell repertoires in COVID-19. The repertoire was sequenced with immunoSEQ multiplex PCR; TCRdb's copy has only in-frame clones and lacks some. The data show 470,000 or so clones, 80% to 90% seen once. The sequencing input was peripheral blood. These receptor sequences come from a human donor in a cohort sampled during active COVID-19. Each CDR3 is given with its conserved first and last residue.

v_gene | CDR3aa
TRBV19 | CASSINQRSSYNEQFF
TRBV3-1/TRBV3-2 | CASSQGGVAGGQRETQYF
TRBV20-1 | CSASYSGASYNEQFF
TRBV4-3 | CASSQGVAVNQPQHF
TRBV7-3 | CASSLGDRFSGANVLTF
TRBV7-8 | CASSLVGREGGHGYTF
TRBV5-1 | CASSLIVNTEAFF
TRBV24-1 | CATRRGTGYYEQYF
TRBV29-1 | CSVARGDTEAFF
TRBV19 | CASSLAGVGTDTQYF
TRBV15 | CATSRRLAGDLDTQYF
TRBV15 | CATISSGSGRAETQYF
TRBV18 | CASSTGQGADTGELFF
TRBV3-1/TRBV3-2 | CASSQDVRTSGMISYEQYF
TRBV10-3 | CAISGARSEQYF
TRBV7-8 | CASSPQRISHEQYF
TRBV9 | CASSPGTSDGELFF
TRBV2 | CASSFSRQGLGNTIYF
TRBV19 | CASSTGRQETQYF
TRBV21-1 | CASSKVKGDYGYTF
TRBV2 | CASSEIGTGDRGYTF
TRBV28 | CASSLGGGLNSPLHF
TRBV7-9 | CASSQGWDTGSGTEAFF
TRBV7-3 | CASSLSLAGPTDTQYF
TRBV30 | CAWSLRQGSSEKLFF
TRBV7-3 | CASSSGLGKGEQYF
TRBV27 | CASTGTGWSEQYF
TRBV30 | CAWRNRGAPYGYTF
TRBV5-1 | CASSSLRAGGTEAFF
TRBV29-1 | CSVVAIAGADTQYF
TRBV12-5 | CASVRTGADTQYF
TRBV3-1/TRBV3-2 | CASSGAINYGYTF
TRBV2 | CASSEDGRGIEKLFF
TRBV10-3 | CAISGNRDSPEAFF
TRBV5-4 | CASSFPAGKETQYF
TRBV7-9 | CASSLAGGDNQPQHF
TRBV30 | CACDSGRPWEQYF
TRBV28 | CASSLSLRTDSYEQYF
TRBV11-1 | CASSTGGGYEQYF
TRBV5-1 | CASSLEHEQYF
TRBV12-3/TRBV12-4 | CASQADDRAEAFF
TRBV5-5 | CASSPPGQGPTDTQYF
TRBV2 | CASTFLAEPSTDTQYF
TRBV30 | CAWSVPRSGRALNEQFF
TRBV10-2 | CASSAQGTTNEQFF
TRBV6-5 | CASSRDRDEQYF
TRBV3-1/TRBV3-2 | CASGGSNEKLFF
TRBV5-1 | CASGDSTNSPLHF
TRBV7-6 | CASSLYSGGASGNTIYF
TRBV5-1 | CASSLDSSANTEAFF